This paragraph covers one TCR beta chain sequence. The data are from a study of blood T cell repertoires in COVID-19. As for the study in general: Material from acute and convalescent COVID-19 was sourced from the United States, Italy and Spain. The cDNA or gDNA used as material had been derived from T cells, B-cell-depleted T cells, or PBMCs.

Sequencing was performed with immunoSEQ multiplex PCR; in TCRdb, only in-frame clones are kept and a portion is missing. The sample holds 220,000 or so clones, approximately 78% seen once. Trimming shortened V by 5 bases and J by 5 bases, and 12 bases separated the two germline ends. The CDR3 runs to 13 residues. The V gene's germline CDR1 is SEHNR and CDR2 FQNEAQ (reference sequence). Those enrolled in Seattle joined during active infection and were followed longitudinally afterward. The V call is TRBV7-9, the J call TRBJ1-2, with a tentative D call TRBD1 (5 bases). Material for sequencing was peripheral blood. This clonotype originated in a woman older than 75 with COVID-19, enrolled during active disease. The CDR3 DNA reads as TGTGCCAGCAGCCGCAGTGGGGCGTATGGCTACACCTTC. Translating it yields CASSRSGAYGYTF.